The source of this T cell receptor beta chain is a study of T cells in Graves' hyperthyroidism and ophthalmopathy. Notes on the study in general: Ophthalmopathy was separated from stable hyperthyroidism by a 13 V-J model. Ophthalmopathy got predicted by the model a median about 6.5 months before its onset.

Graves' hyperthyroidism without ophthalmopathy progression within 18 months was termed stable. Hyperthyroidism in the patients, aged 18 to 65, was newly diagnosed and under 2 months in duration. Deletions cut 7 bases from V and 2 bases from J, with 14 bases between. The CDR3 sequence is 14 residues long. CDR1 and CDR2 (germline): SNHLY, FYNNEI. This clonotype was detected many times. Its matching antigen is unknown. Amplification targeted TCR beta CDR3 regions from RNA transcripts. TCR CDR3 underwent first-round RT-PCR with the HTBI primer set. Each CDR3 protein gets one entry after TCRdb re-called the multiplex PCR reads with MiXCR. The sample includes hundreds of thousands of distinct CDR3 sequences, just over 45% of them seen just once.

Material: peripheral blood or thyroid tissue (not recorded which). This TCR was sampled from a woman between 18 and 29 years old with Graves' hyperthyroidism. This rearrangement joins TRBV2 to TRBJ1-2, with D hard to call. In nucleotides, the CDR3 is TGTGCCAGCAAGTCGGAGGGAGGGAACTATGGCTACACCTTC. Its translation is CASKSEGGNYGYTF. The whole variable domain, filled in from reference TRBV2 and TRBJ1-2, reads EPEVTQTPSHQVTQMGQEVILRCVPISNHLYFYWYRQILGQKVEFLVSFYNNEISEKSEIFDDQFSVERPDGSNFTLKIRSTKLEDSAMYFCASKSEGGNYGYTFGSGTRLTVV.